This T cell receptor beta chain was sequenced for a study of T cells in Graves' hyperthyroidism and ophthalmopathy (dated by TCRdb to 2018 to 2020). General notes on the study: Peripheral blood samples were taken at initial diagnosis, before any treatment was given. To identify TCR V-J signatures that set the groups apart, the researchers used a discovery cohort of 90 to 100 patients, made up of 40 to 45 with Graves' ophthalmopathy and some 56 with stable Graves' hyperthyroidism. Prospective prediction of ophthalmopathy was tested in an independent validation cohort consisting of some 18 hyperthyroidism patients and 15 to 17 patients who later progressed to ophthalmopathy. The 90 to 100 discovery patients were randomly split 7:3 into training and test sets. In addition, the study compared T-cell repertoires in thyroid tissue and in blood from over 5 Graves' hyperthyroidism patients. After sampling, hyperthyroidism patients received methimazole starting at 30 mg daily, and ophthalmopathy patients received high-dose intravenous methylprednisolone. According to the paper, TCR Vbeta CDR3 sequencing was carried out on over 130 peripheral blood samples, which came from some 41 ophthalmopathy, under 80 hyperthyroidism and roughly 17 progressor patients.

The V end gives up 5 bases and the J end 5 bases, leaving 20 bases in the junction not matched to a gene. Counted from cysteine to phenylalanine, this CDR3 has 17 amino acids. Only the CDR3 portion is preserved as DNA: 51 bases, with reading frame beginning at the first base. CDR1 and CDR2 are read off the germline V gene (reference sequence) as DFQATT and SNEGSKA. In the ophthalmopathy patients, disease was moderately to severely active, with a Clinical Activity Score of 3 or more, a NOSPECS grade of 4 or more, and a duration of less than 3 months. The study excluded patients with uncontrolled infections, other autoimmune diseases, pregnancy or lactation. Diagnoses were based on clinical symptoms, serum thyroxine and TRAb, thyroid ultrasound and orbital computed tomography. PBMCs were separated from 10 ml of fresh peripheral blood using Ficoll-Paque density gradient centrifugation. Total RNA was extracted with Trizol reagent, and quality was checked on an Agilent 2100 Bioanalyzer.

General findings and caveats noted by the study authors: In validation, the model predicted progression to ophthalmopathy with roughly 66% sensitivity and over 72% specificity, a median of about 6.7 months before onset. A 13 V-J signature model separated ophthalmopathy from stable hyperthyroidism, with just over 85% sensitivity and roughly 81% specificity in cross-validation and 80%/75% in testing. No statistical method was used to set the sample size in advance, and investigators knew the group allocation. Blood samples also contained most of the expanded thyroid clonotypes (frequency above 0.001), which suggests that blood repertoires may reflect thyroid immune responses.

The TCR beta CDR3 regions were amplified from RNA transcripts. For the first round of RT-PCR on the TCR CDR3, the HTBI primer set was used together with the Qiagen OneStep RT-PCR kit. Libraries were constructed in a second round of multiplex PCR, after which size selection and purification were carried out. Sequencing of the libraries was done on an Illumina HiSeq2000 using paired-end 100 bp reads. Per the authors' processing: SOAPnuke was used to process the raw data, removing reads that contained adapters or uncalled bases, had a mean Phred below 15, or lacked an exact match to the constant primer or identifier. High-quality paired reads were merged with COPE v1.2.5, and unique nucleotide sequences were defined as clonotypes. Clonotypes were aligned to IMGT TRBV, TRBD and TRBJ reference segments using MiTCR v1.1. The analysis included only V-J combinations with a frequency above 0.0001, which together covered approximately 99% of the repertoires. The TCS score was defined as the ratio of F50 (clonal expansion) to E x V (chaos), calculated using BLOSUM62-based TCRdist between CDR3 peptides within each V-J. Welch's t-statistics and random forest reduced roughly 540 V-J features to 13, which were used in a naive Bayes classifier (R e1071). Through fastp at Q25 and MiXCR, TCRdb rebuilt clones from the public reads, retaining in-frame beta chains. Rows merge per CDR3 protein into single entries with the most common DNA and genes. It is TCRdb's table, rather than the study itself, that gives the V and J calls and clone size. The sample table holds some 350,000 distinct CDR3 sequences, of which about an eighth were seen once. The ten largest account for 34% of the sample.

Many counts were recorded for this clonotype. It lacks a known antigen. Base qualities are not at hand, and no much larger clone is one base apart. This receptor chain uses TRBV20-1 and TRBJ2-5, and 7 bases in between align with TRBD1. Sequencing used blood. The receptor comes from a woman aged 35 to 49 with Graves' ophthalmopathy. The base sequence is TGCAGTGCTGCCGGCAGAGACAGGGTCGGGGTGAGTGAGACCCAGTACTTC. This translates into CSAAGRDRVGVSETQYF.